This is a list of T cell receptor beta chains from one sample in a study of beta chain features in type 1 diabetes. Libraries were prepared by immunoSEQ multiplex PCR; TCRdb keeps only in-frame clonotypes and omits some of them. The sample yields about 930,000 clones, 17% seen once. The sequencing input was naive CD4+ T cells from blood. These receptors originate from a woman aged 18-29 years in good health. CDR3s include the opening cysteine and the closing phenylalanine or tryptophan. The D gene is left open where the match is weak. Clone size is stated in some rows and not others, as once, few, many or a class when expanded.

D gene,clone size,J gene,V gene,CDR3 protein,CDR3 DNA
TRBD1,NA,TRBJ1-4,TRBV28,CASSSQGAAEKLFF,TGTGCCAGCAGTTCCCAGGGGGCCGCTGAAAAACTGTTTTTT
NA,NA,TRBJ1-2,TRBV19,CASSRDLGPPFYGYTF,TGTGCCAGTAGTAGGGACCTCGGACCCCCATTCTATGGCTACACCTTC
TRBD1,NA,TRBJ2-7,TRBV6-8,CASSSRQGAKEQYF,TGTGCCAGCAGTTCCCGACAGGGGGCAAAAGAGCAGTACTTC
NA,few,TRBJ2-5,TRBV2,CASSERGSGEYQETQYF,TGTGCCAGCAGTGAACGAGGGAGCGGCGAGTACCAAGAGACCCAGTACTTC
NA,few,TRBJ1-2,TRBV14,CASSQDHPGLGYGYTF,TGTGCCAGCAGCCAAGACCACCCCGGACTCGGCTATGGCTACACCTTC
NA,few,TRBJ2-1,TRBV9,CASSVDAGSIEQFF,TGTGCCAGCAGCGTAGATGCGGGATCTATTGAGCAGTTCTTC
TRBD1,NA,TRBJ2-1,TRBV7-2,CASSLGRGRDFNEQFF,TGTGCCAGCAGCTTAGGCAGGGGGCGAGATTTCAATGAGCAGTTCTTC
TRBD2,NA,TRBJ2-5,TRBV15,CATSRDYGTSGSETQYF,TGTGCCACCAGCAGAGATTACGGCACTAGCGGGAGTGAGACCCAGTACTTC
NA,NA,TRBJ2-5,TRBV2,CASKGPGQETQYF,TGTGCCAGCAAGGGACCGGGGCAAGAGACCCAGTACTTC
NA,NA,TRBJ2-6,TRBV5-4,CASTPQGPSGANVLTF,TGTGCCAGCACCCCCCAGGGGCCCTCTGGGGCCAACGTCCTGACTTTC
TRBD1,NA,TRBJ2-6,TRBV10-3,CATNRQGMAGANVLTF,TGTGCCACCAACAGACAGGGGATGGCTGGGGCCAACGTCCTGACTTTC
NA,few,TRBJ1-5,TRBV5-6,CASSTSSNQPQHF,TGTGCCAGCTCTACTTCAAGCAATCAGCCCCAGCATTTT
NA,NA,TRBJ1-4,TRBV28,CASSLAQGNEKLFF,TGTGCCAGCAGTTTAGCTCAGGGGAATGAAAAACTGTTTTTT
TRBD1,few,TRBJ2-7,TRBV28,CASHPGQGYEQYF,TGTGCCAGTCATCCGGGACAGGGCTACGAGCAGTACTTC
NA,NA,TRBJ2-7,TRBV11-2,CASSLGVLNEQYF,TGTGCCAGCAGCTTGGGGGTCTTAAACGAGCAGTACTTC
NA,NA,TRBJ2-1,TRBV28,CASRLSKTGTLGGNEQFF,TGTGCCAGCAGATTATCAAAAACCGGGACCTTGGGGGGCAATGAGCAGTTCTTC